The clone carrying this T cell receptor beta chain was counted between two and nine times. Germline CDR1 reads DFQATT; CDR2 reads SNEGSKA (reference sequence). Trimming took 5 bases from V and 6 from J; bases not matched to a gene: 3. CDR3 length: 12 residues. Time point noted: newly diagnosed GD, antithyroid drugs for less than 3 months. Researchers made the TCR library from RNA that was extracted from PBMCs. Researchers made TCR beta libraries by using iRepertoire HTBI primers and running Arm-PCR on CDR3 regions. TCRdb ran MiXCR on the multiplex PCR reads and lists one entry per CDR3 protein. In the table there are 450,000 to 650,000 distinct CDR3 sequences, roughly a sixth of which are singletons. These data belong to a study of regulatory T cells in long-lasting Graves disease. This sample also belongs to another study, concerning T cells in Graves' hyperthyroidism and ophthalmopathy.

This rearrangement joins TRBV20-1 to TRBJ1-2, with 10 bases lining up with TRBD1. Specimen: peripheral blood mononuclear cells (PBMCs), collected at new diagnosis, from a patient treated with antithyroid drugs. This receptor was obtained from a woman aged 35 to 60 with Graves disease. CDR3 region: CSARQGADGYTF. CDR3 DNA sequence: TGCAGTGCTCGACAGGGGGCTGATGGCTACACCTTC.